The clone carrying this T cell receptor (beta chain) was detected a few times. Its antigen is undetermined. The use of a sample-barcoded 5' primer and a J-beta primer mix characterized a second PCR of roughly 7 to 11 cycles. TCRdb processed the 5' RACE reads anew with MiXCR; each CDR3 protein has one entry. The sample records approximately 700,000 distinct CDR3 sequences, approximately 30% being singletons. Trimming shortened V by 7 bases and J by 6 bases, and 19 bases separated the two germline ends. Germline lookup yields CDR1 DFQATT and CDR2 SNEGSKA (reference sequence). The CDR3 runs 14 residues. The data originate from a study of blood T cells in healthy people across ages. Findings and limits, study-wide: The CMV status of each donor remained undetermined, and this could have confounded shifts in expanded clonotypes.

The rearrangement links TRBV20-1 to TRBJ2-1, with D unresolved. The source is an elderly woman in good health. The sample comprised blood. The CDR3, as DNA: TGCAGTGGGGAAGTAGCAGAGATACGCAATGAGCAGTTCTTC. Protein sequence: CSGEVAEIRNEQFF.